This T cell receptor (beta chain) was obtained from a study of T cells expressing NK-cell markers. Study overall: CD3+CD56+NKG2C+, CD3+CD56+NKG2C- and CD3+CD56-NKG2C+ T cells, once sorted, supplied the TCR beta repertoires. HCMV seropositivity marked seven of the eight sequenced donors; one was seronegative.

CDR1 SQVTM and CDR2 ANQGSEA come from the germline V gene. This CDR3 spans 16 amino acids. Study results and limitations: Six of the donors carried dominant NKG2C+ clonotypes that took up about 1.0-8% of their CD8+ T cells. One observes that, in several donors, these clonotypes were also the leading ones within the CD3+CD56-NKG2C+ fraction.

TCRdb re-called the 5' RACE reads, yielding one record per CDR3 amino acid sequence without DNA. The sample's table shows roughly 420,000 distinct CDR3 sequences. As to this clonotype: Its antigen is undetermined.

This receptor was identified in a woman between 18 and 70 years old in good health. Sequenced: blood T cells: a sorted CD56 or NKG2C T cell subset, CD4+ or CD8+ T cells, or bulk PBMC T cells (not recorded which). The chain carries TRBV29-1 and TRBJ2-5; TCRdb lists TRBD2, though no DNA is available to test this call. CDR3 sequence reads: CSVGKGAGLAQETQYF.